One and the same sample provided the 26 T cell receptor beta chains below, sequenced in a study of PD-L1 blockade in urothelial cancer. Time point reported: peripheral blood 6 weeks after treatment start. Libraries were prepared by immunoSEQ multiplex PCR; TCRdb keeps only in-frame clonotypes and omits some of them. The sample lists around 49,000 clones, 88% occurring once. Sample: PBMCs, taken around atezolizumab (anti-PD-L1) treatment. The receptors derive from a man in his sixties with urothelial cancer.

The rearrangement uses TRBV10-1 and TRBJ1-1, with TRBD1 matching 8 bases. The germline CDR1 and CDR2 sequences are WNHNN and SYGVQD (reference sequence). The CDR3 is 14 residues long. V lost 4 bases and J lost 4; bases outside the gene matches: 5. For the CDR3, the DNA is TGCGCCAGCAGTGGAGACAGGGGCGCCACTGAAGCTTTCTTT. Translation gives CASSGDRGATEAFF.

This clone has a handful of counts. This rearrangement joins TRBV28 to TRBJ2-5; 12 nucleotides match TRBD2. From germline, CDR1 is MDHEN and CDR2 SYDVKM. Germline trimming cut 5 bases from V and 5 bases from J; bases unmatched to any gene: 9. The length of the CDR3 is 16 residues. The CDR3, as DNA: TGTGCCAGCAGTGCACCGACTAGCGGGAGTCATGAGACCCAGTACTTC. Translated: CASSAPTSGSHETQYF.

V is TRBV7-9 and J is TRBJ2-2; TRBD1 is a possible D gene (6 bases). V was clipped by 4 bases and J by 5 bases, with 11 bases between them. Germline-derived CDR1 and CDR2 are SEHNR and FQNEAQ (reference sequence). This CDR3 has 14 amino acids. Here the CDR3 DNA reads TGTGCCAGCAGCTACGAAGGGACAACCGGGGAGCTGTTTTTT. It specifies CASSYEGTTGELFF.

This chain joins TRBV18 and TRBJ2-3; D gene ambiguous. The CDR3 covers 16 residues. Germline V gene sequence: CDR1 KGHSH, CDR2 LQKENI. V gave up 3 bases and J gave up 1 base, with 14 bases separating them. The CDR3 nucleotides are TGTGCCAGCTCACCTAACATGGCTTCGCGCACAGATACGCAGTATTTT. This gives the protein CASSPNMASRTDTQYF. The full variable domain, its missing parts supplied by reference TRBV18 and TRBJ2-3, is NAGVMQNPRHLVRRRGQEARLRCSPMKGHSHVYWYRQLPEEGLKFMVYLQKENIIDESGMPKERFSAEFPKEGPSILRIQQVVRGDSAAYFCASSPNMASRTDTQYFGPGTRLTVL.

This clone was seen a few times. The gene calls are TRBV4-3 and TRBJ2-3, with 7 bases lining up with TRBD2. The CDR3 totals 15 residues. Germline CDR1 and CDR2: LGHNA and YSLEER. Trimming removed 2 bases from V and 6 bases from J; junction bases left unmatched: 8. As DNA, the CDR3 is TGCGCCAGCAGCCAACTGAGCGGGGCCAGTGATACGCAGTATTTT. Amino acid sequence: CASSQLSGASDTQYF.

This chain links TRBV5-1 with TRBJ1-1; 9 nucleotides align to TRBD1. V trimming: 4 bases; J trimming: 4 bases; junction bases outside the gene matches: 8. CDR3 length equals 15 residues. In germline, CDR1 is SGHRS, CDR2 YFSETQ. The CDR3 sequence: CASSPTGQGGTEAFF. The CDR3, as DNA: TGCGCCAGCAGCCCAACGGGACAGGGCGGCACTGAAGCTTTCTTT.

CDR3 sequence (DNA): TGTGCCAGCAGCTTATCCCCAGGGGGCGGCTACGAGCAGTACTTC. Amino acids: CASSLSPGGGYEQYF. This rearrangement joins TRBV7-3 to TRBJ2-7; 8 bases fit TRBD1. This CDR3 region has 15 residues. J was trimmed by 3 bases and V by 2 bases; bases with no gene match: 6. Germline V gives CDR1 SGHTA, CDR2 FQGTGA.

In its sample, this clone was seen once. The chain joins TRBV28 to TRBJ1-1; 9 bases align to TRBD1. This CDR3 is built from 18 residues. Germline CDR1 is MDHEN and CDR2 is SYDVKM. Trimming took 8 bases from V and 6 from J; bases not matched to a gene: 22. CDR3 coding DNA: TGTGCCAGCCAATACCTTTTCCCGGGACAGGGAGGAACCGCTGAAGCTTTCTTT. Translation: CASQYLFPGQGGTAEAFF.

V is TRBV6-1 and J is TRBJ1-2; 8 nucleotides line up with TRBD1. Germline CDR1 reads MNHNS; CDR2 reads SASEGT. There are 13 residues in the CDR3. V shed 10 bases, J shed 7 bases, and the junction held 11 bases outside the gene matches. The CDR3 protein is CATVLGQALGYTF. CDR3 nucleotide sequence: TGTGCCACCGTTCTGGGACAGGCACTTGGCTACACCTTC.

The chain employs TRBV14 and TRBJ2-5; 7 bases align to TRBD1. Germline CDR1 is SGHDN and CDR2 is FVKESK. Losses at the gene ends were 7 bases for V and 2 bases for J; bases not matched to a gene: 4. This CDR3 is built from 13 residues. The CDR3 spells CASNRDRQETQYF. CDR3 sequence (DNA): TGTGCCAGCAACCGGGACAGACAAGAGACCCAGTACTTC. Complete variable domain (other parts from reference TRBV14 and TRBJ2-5): EAGVTQFPSHSVIEKGQTVTLRCDPISGHDNLYWYRRVMGKEIKFLLHFVKESKQDESGMPNNRFLAERTGGTYSTLKVQPAELEDSGVYFCASNRDRQETQYFGPGTRLLVL.

The chain combines TRBV5-6 with TRBJ1-1, with no clear D. Germline V CDR1 and CDR2: SGHDT, YYEEEE. Trimming removed 0 bases from V and 6 bases from J, with 9 bases in between. The CDR3 is 13 amino acids. CDR3 sequence: CASSLAVSSEAFF. CDR3 bases: TGTGCCAGCAGCTTGGCCGTTTCGTCTGAAGCTTTCTTT.

In its sample, this clone was seen a few times. V usage is TRBV11-2 and J usage is TRBJ2-5, with unresolved D. The CDR3 runs 13 residues. Germline V gene sequence: CDR1 SGHAT, CDR2 FQNNGV. V shed 1 base and J shed 2 bases, with 5 bases lying between them. DNA for the CDR3: TGTGCCAGCAGCTTAGCGCAGCAAGAGACCCAGTACTTC. Amino acid sequence: CASSLAQQETQYF.

The V gene is TRBV2, the J gene TRBJ2-7; D is unclear. Trimming cost V 1 base and J 3 bases, with 4 bases left between them. Germline CDR1 reads SNHLY; CDR2 reads FYNNEI. CDR3 length: 12 residues. The CDR3 nucleotides read TGTGCCAGCAGTGAAGTAGTCTACGAGCAGTACTTC. It translates to CASSEVVYEQYF.

This chain joins TRBV6-1 and TRBJ1-1; 7 positions match TRBD1. V was clipped by 4 bases and J by 4 bases; unmatched bases: 3. The V gene's germline CDR1 is MNHNS and CDR2 SASEGT. The CDR3 runs 13 residues. The CDR3, as DNA: TGTGCCAGCAGTGTTCAGGGGGTCACTGAAGCTTTCTTT. This translates into CASSVQGVTEAFF.

The chain joins TRBV6-1 to TRBJ1-5; 8 bases map to TRBD1. The CDR3 extends over 15 amino acids. The germline V gene has CDR1 MNHNS and CDR2 SASEGT. V was pared by 5 bases and J by 4 bases, with 7 bases of the junction left unmatched. The CDR3 is CASSNRQGQNQPQHF. The CDR3 DNA reads as TGTGCCAGCAGTAATCGACAGGGGCAAAATCAGCCCCAGCATTTT.

The chain uses TRBV28 and TRBJ1-2, with 7 bases aligning to TRBD1. CDR1 and CDR2 (germline): MDHEN, SYDVKM. The CDR3 spans 13 residues. The V gene end was trimmed by 6 bases and the J gene end by 7 bases; junction bases not matched to a gene: 8. In nucleotides, the CDR3 is TGTGCCAGCAGGGCTGGACAGGAGGTTGGCTACACCTTC. Translating gives CASRAGQEVGYTF.

The CDR3 loop is CASSPPFSEKLFF. The DNA of the CDR3 is TGTGCCAGCAGCCCCCCCTTTAGTGAAAAACTGTTTTTT. The chain employs TRBV14 and TRBJ1-4; no clear D gene. Trimming took 4 bases from V and 7 from J, leaving 10 bases between them. CDR1 is SGHDN and CDR2 is FVKESK in the germline V gene. The CDR3 is 13 residues long.

This clone was recorded only once. This chain joins TRBV5-1 and TRBJ2-4; 8 bases match TRBD2. The CDR3 runs 14 residues. The V and J ends lost 4 bases and 1 base, in that order; junction bases with no gene match: 1. Germline-derived CDR1 and CDR2 are SGHRS and YFSETQ. CDR3 DNA: TGCGCCAGCAGCCGGGAGGGGGCCAAAAACATTCAGTACTTC. Encoded protein: CASSREGAKNIQYF.

A word on this clone: Other DNA sequences in this sample translate to the same CDR3. V gene TRBV5-1 combines with J gene TRBJ2-7; D is possibly TRBD1 (6 bases). The length of the CDR3 is 14 residues. V dropped 0 bases and J dropped 7 bases, with 14 bases sitting between them. Germline V CDR1 and CDR2: SGHRS, YFSETQ. The CDR3 region has the DNA TGCGCCAGCAGCTTGGGGGCAGGGGTGGGGGAGCAGTACTTC. This encodes CASSLGAGVGEQYF.

The CDR3: CASSKERDYRGSYNEQFF. Written as DNA, the CDR3 is TGTGCCAGCAGTAAAGAGCGGGACTACCGGGGCTCCTACAATGAGCAGTTCTTC. This rearrangement joins TRBV27 to TRBJ2-1; 7 nucleotides line up with TRBD2. The germline gives CDR1 MNHEY, CDR2 SMNVEV (reference sequence). The CDR3 totals 18 residues. Trimming at V came to 5 bases and at J to 0 bases, leaving 13 bases not matched to a gene.

The chain uses TRBV23-1 and TRBJ1-1, with a possible D match to TRBD1 (5 bases). TRBV23-1 is filed as an ORF, its function uncertain. V lost 3 bases and J 1 base, leaving 12 bases between the germline ends. The length of the CDR3 is 15 residues. The chain's CDR3 is CASSHPREENTEAFF. The CDR3 bases are TGCGCCAGCAGTCATCCCAGGGAGGAGAACACTGAAGCTTTCTTT.

The rearrangement joins TRBV4-1 to TRBJ2-1; 12 positions agree with TRBD2. J gave up 2 bases and V 3 bases, and 2 bases lay outside the gene matches. This CDR3 region has 16 residues. Germline loops: CDR1 MGHRA, CDR2 YSYEKL. The CDR3 protein is CASSQRTSGAYNEQFF. CDR3 bases: TGCGCCAGCAGCCAGAGGACTAGCGGGGCCTACAATGAGCAGTTCTTC.

This chain uses TRBV10-3 with TRBJ2-5; TRBD1 is a possible D gene (8 bases). The length of the CDR3 is 13 residues. Germline values: CDR1 ENHRY, CDR2 SYGVKD. Trimming cost V 3 bases and J 9 bases, with 14 bases left between them. The CDR3 spells CAISETGGVAQYF. The CDR3 nucleotides read TGTGCCATCAGTGAAACAGGGGGGGTCGCCCAGTACTTC.

This chain links TRBV6-1 with TRBJ2-6; possible D gene TRBD1, 6 bases. Germline values: CDR1 MNHNS, CDR2 SASEGT. CDR3 length: 14 amino acids. V lost 5 bases to trimming and J lost 2 bases, with 7 bases between them. The CDR3 DNA sequence: TGTGCCAGCAGTACAGGGCCTGGGGCCAACGTCCTGACTTTC. Amino acids: CASSTGPGANVLTF.

The chain couples TRBV27 to TRBJ2-7; TRBD1 agrees at 8 bases. CDR1 is MNHEY and CDR2 is SMNVEV in the germline V gene (reference sequence). The CDR3 loop spans 16 amino acids. Trimming at V came to 2 bases and at J to 4 bases, leaving 10 bases not matched to a gene. CDR3 sequence reads: CASSLLAGGKGYEQYF. The CDR3 nucleotides are TGTGCCAGCAGTTTACTGGCAGGGGGCAAAGGATACGAGCAGTACTTC.

This rearrangement joins TRBV7-2 to TRBJ2-7; a possible D gene is TRBD2 (5 bases). The germline V gene has CDR1 SGHTA and CDR2 FQGNSA. The CDR3 consists of 14 residues. V lost 3 bases and J 0 bases, leaving 9 bases between the germline ends. The CDR3 loop reads CASSLDWNSYEQYF. CDR3 DNA: TGTGCCAGCAGCTTGGACTGGAACTCCTACGAGCAGTACTTC. Complete variable domain (other parts from reference TRBV7-2 and TRBJ2-7): GAGVSQSPSNKVTEKGKDVELRCDPISGHTALYWYRQSLGQGLEFLIYFQGNSAPDKSGLPSDRFSAERTGGSVSTLTIQRTQQEDSAVYLCASSLDWNSYEQYFGPGTRLTVT.